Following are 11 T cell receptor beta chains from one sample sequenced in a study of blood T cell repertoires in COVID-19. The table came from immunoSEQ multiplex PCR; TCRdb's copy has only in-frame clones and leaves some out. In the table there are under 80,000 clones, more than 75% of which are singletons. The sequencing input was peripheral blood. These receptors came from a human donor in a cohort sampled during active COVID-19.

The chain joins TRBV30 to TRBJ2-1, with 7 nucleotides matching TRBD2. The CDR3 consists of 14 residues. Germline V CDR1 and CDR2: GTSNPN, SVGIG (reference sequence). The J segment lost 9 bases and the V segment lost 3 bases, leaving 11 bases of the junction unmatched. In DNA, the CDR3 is TGTGCCTGGAGAGGGCCGGGGGGACCGAGTGAGCAGTTCTTC. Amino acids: CAWRGPGGPSEQFF.

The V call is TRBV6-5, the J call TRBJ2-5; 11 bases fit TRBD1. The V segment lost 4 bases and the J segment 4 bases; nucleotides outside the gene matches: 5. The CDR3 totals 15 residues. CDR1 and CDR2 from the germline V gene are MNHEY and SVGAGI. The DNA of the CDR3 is TGTGCCAGCAGTTTGATTGGGACAGGGGGAGAGACCCAGTACTTC. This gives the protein CASSLIGTGGETQYF.

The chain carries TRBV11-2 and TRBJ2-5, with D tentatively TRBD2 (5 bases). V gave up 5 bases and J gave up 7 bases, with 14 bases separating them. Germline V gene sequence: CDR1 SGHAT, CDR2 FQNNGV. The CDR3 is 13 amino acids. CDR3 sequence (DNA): TGTGCCAGCAGCCCCGGTATAGGAGGGACCCAGTACTTC. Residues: CASSPGIGGTQYF.

Here the CDR3 reads CASSSQDRGVGTQYF. CDR3 nucleotides: TGTGCCAGCAGCTCCCAGGACAGGGGAGTTGGGACCCAGTACTTC. The V call is TRBV11-2, the J call TRBJ2-5, with TRBD1 matching 9 bases. Germline V CDR1 and CDR2: SGHAT, FQNNGV. Germline trimming cut 4 bases from V and 7 bases from J; bases unmatched to any gene: 10. The CDR3 totals 15 residues.

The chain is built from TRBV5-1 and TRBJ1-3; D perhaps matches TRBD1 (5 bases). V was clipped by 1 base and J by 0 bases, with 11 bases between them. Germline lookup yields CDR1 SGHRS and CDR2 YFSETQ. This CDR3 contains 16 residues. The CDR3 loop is CASSLTLGVSGNTIYF. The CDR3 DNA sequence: TGCGCCAGCAGCTTGACCCTAGGGGTCTCTGGAAACACCATATATTTT.

CDR3 coding DNA: TGTGCCAGTTCCCCCGGGGGGGGGAGAGAGACCCAGTACTTC. Protein sequence: CASSPGGGRETQYF. The chain has TRBV28 and TRBJ2-5; TRBD2 matches 8 bases. This CDR3 has 14 residues. The V gene's germline CDR1 is MDHEN and CDR2 SYDVKM. V was clipped by 9 bases and J by 4 bases; unmatched bases: 10.

The CDR3 loop reads CASSLVAGSTDTQYF. CDR3 DNA sequence: TGTGCCAGCAGCTTAGTGGCAGGGAGCACAGATACGCAGTATTTT. The chain carries TRBV7-9 and TRBJ2-3, with D possibly being TRBD1 (5 bases). CDR1 and CDR2 from the germline V gene are SEHNR and FQNEAQ (reference sequence). The CDR3 runs to 15 residues. V lost 1 base to trimming and J lost 0 bases, with 8 bases between them.

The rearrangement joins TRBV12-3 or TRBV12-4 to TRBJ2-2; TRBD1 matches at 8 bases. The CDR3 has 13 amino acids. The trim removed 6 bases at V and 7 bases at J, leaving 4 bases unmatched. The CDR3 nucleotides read TGTGCCAGCAGCTGGACAGGGCTCGGGGAGCTGTTTTTT. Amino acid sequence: CASSWTGLGELFF.

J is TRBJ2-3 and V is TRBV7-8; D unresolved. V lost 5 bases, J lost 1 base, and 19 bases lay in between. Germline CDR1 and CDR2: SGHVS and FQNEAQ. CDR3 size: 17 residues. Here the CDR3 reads CASSRRNGTWGTDTQYF. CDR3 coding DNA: TGTGCCAGCAGCCGGCGGAACGGAACGTGGGGCACAGATACGCAGTATTTT.

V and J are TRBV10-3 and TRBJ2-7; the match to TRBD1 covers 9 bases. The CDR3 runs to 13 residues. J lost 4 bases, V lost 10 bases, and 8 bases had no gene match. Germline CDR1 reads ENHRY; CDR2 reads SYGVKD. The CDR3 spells CASYTGGGYEQYF. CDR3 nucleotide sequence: TGTGCCAGCTACACAGGGGGCGGTTACGAGCAGTACTTC.

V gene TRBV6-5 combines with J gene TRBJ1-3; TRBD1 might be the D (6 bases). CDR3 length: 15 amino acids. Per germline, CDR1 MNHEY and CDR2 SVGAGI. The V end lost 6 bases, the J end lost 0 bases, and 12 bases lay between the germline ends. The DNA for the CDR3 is TGTGCCAGCAGGGGGGACACCTCCTCTGGAAACACCATATATTTT. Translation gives CASRGDTSSGNTIYF.